This T cell receptor beta chain was recovered during a study of T-cell reconstitution after alpha-beta-depleted transplantation in children. Overall study findings and caveats: Newly produced T cells mostly provided counts and TCRbeta diversity after one year, as hyperexpanded clones declined.

Unique molecular identifiers were used to barcode this TCRbeta library. TCRdb fed the PCR reads into MiXCR, producing one record per CDR3 protein. The sample yields about 280,000 distinct CDR3 sequences, around a tenth seen once. There are many counts of this clonotype. As yet, its antigen is unknown. The CDR3 length is 13 residues. The germline V gene has CDR1 SEHNR and CDR2 FQNEAQ (reference sequence). The V gene lost 1 base and the J gene lost 2 bases, with 6 bases spanning the gap. The source of this sequence is a male patient under 10 years old who had a stem cell transplant for chronic granulomatous disease, so the T cells may come from the graft donor. Sequenced here: peripheral blood, sampled 180 days after TCRalphabeta/CD19-depleted stem cell transplant. The V call is TRBV7-9, the J call TRBJ2-7, with a possible D match to TRBD2 (5 bases). This CDR3 is CASSLGETYEQYF. CDR3 DNA sequence: TGTGCCAGCAGCTTAGGGGAGACCTACGAGCAGTACTTC.